This T cell receptor beta chain was recorded in a study of cytomegalovirus exposure and HLA in healthy donors. The V gene's germline CDR1 is MNHEY and CDR2 SMNVEV (reference sequence). There are 13 residues in the CDR3. The V segment lost 6 bases and the J segment 15 bases; nucleotides outside the gene matches: 14. Study-level points and caveats: Later, an analysis found that common viral pathogens appeared to be linked with several of the most significant clusters. Donor immune exposure was known only as CMV serostatus. Per a prior analysis, the majority of TCR beta V segments were productive roughly 87% or roughly 30% of the time. Later genetic work tied a missense DCLRE1C variant to beta-chain V and J trimming.

This clone was detected a few times. Its specificity is unknown. It was with 60 Vbeta and 13 Jbeta primers that the PCR ran. Profiling relied on immunoSEQ multiplex PCR, and the TCRdb table lists in-frame clones only, not all of them. Among about 200,000 clones, roughly four fifths were seen once, and the ten largest hold approximately 2%. The rearrangement joins TRBV27 to TRBJ2-1, with 7 nucleotides matching TRBD2. The specimen sequenced was PBMCs. This TCR came from a man younger than 40 in good health and CMV-seronegative. The CDR3 here is CASRVPGLPILFF. In DNA, the CDR3 is TGTGCCAGCAGGGTACCGGGACTACCGATCTTGTTCTTC.